The rows below give T cell receptor beta chains drawn from one sample of a study of control samples from healthy donors and cancer patients. TCRdb's table, derived via immunoSEQ multiplex PCR, lists solely in-frame clones and lacks some. The sample contains roughly 98,000 clones, around 82% of which appear only once. Sample: blood. The receptors were sampled from an older woman in good health. Both conserved end residues are part of each CDR3. D genes are given only for firm matches. Clone size is not always given. Where it is, it says once, few, many or a class for expanded clones.

TRBD1,TRBV2,TRBJ1-5,once,15,CASSPGQGVNQPQHF,TGTGCCAGCAGTCCGGGACAGGGTGTCAATCAGCCCCAGCATTTT
TRBD2,TRBV7-9,TRBJ2-2,few,15,CASSSGGGRTGELFF,TGTGCCAGCAGCTCGGGCGGGGGGAGAACCGGGGAGCTGTTTTTT
.,TRBV14,TRBJ1-4,once,14,CASSDRPTNEKLFF,TGTGCCAGCTCGGACCGACCAACTAATGAAAAACTGTTTTTT
TRBD1,TRBV19,TRBJ2-1,.,12,CASSPRGQGKFF,TGTGCCAGTAGTCCAAGGGGACAGGGGAAGTTCTTC
.,TRBV12-3/TRBV12-4,TRBJ1-2,few,11,CASRRLDGYTF,TGTGCCAGCAGGCGACTAGATGGCTACACCTTC
TRBD2,TRBV7-9,TRBJ2-2,.,14,CASAGVAGTGELFF,TGTGCCAGCGCGGGAGTTGCAGGCACCGGGGAGCTGTTTTTT
.,TRBV11-3,TRBJ2-7,.,13,CASSFLGGYEQYF,TGTGCCAGCAGCTTCCTAGGAGGTTACGAGCAGTACTTC
TRBD1,TRBV11-2,TRBJ1-2,once,14,CASSSIRDSYGYTF,TGTGCCAGCAGCTCAATCCGGGACAGCTATGGCTACACCTTC
TRBD2,TRBV6-5,TRBJ2-3,.,15,CASSLSGGGSDTQYF,TGTGCCAGCAGCCTTAGCGGGGGAGGGTCCGATACGCAGTATTTT
.,TRBV6-2/TRBV6-3,TRBJ1-1,.,13,CASSYGGYTEAFF,TGTGCCAGCAGTTACGGGGGCTACACTGAAGCTTTCTTT